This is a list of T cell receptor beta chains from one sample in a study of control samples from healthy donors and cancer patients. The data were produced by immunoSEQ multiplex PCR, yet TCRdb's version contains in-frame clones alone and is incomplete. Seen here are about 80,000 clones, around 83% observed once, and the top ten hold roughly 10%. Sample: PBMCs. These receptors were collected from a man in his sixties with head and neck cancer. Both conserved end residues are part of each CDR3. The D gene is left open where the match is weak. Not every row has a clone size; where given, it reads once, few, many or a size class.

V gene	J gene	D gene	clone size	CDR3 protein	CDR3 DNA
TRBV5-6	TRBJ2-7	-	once	CASSLYRYLYEQYF	TGTGCCAGCAGCTTGTACAGGTACCTCTACGAGCAGTACTTC
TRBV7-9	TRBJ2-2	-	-	CASSLGQGGELFF	TGTGCCAGCAGCTTAGGCCAGGGCGGGGAGCTGTTTTTT
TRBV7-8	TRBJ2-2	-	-	CASSFKGPTGELFF	TGTGCCAGCAGCTTTAAGGGTCCCACCGGGGAGCTGTTTTTT
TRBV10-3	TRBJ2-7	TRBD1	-	CAISRGQGEYEQYF	TGTGCCATCAGCCGGGGACAGGGGGAATACGAGCAGTACTTC
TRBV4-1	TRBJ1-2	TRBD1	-	CASSQVRPGGPNYGYTF	TGCGCCAGCAGCCAAGTTCGGCCAGGGGGCCCTAACTATGGCTACACCTTC
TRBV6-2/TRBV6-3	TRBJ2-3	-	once	CASSYGLPADTQYF	TGTGCCAGCAGTTACGGACTGCCCGCAGATACGCAGTATTTT
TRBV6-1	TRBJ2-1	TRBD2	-	CASSEFGGRSSYNEQFF	TGTGCCAGCAGTGAATTTGGCGGGAGGAGCTCCTACAATGAGCAGTTCTTC
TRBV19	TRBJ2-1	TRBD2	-	CASSKGLAGGALYNEQFF	TGTGCCAGTAGTAAGGGACTAGCGGGAGGTGCGTTATACAATGAGCAGTTCTTC
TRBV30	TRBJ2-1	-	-	CAWSLLAQRRYNEQFF	TGTGCCTGGAGTCTCTTAGCCCAAAGGAGGTACAATGAGCAGTTCTTC
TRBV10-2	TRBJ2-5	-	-	CASSESGRVGIGTQYF	TGCGCCAGCAGTGAGTCGGGCAGGGTGGGAATCGGGACCCAGTACTTC
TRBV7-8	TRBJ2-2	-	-	CASSRGTDTGELFF	TGTGCCAGCAGCCGTGGGACGGACACCGGGGAGCTGTTTTTT
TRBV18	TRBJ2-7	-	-	CASSPRTPDGAPFF	TGTGCCAGCTCACCACGGACTCCAGACGGGGCCCCGTTCTTC
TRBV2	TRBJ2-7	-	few	CASSGGYEQYF	TGTGCCAGCAGTGGGGGTTACGAGCAGTACTTC
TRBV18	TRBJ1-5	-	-	CASSPSNQPQHF	TGTGCCAGCTCTCCCAGCAATCAGCCCCAGCATTTT
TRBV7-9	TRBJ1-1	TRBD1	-	CASSKGTANTEAFF	TGTGCCAGCAGCAAAGGGACAGCCAACACTGAAGCTTTCTTT
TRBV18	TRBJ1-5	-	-	CASSPPGTGNQPQHF	TGTGCCAGCTCACCTCCGGGTACGGGCAATCAGCCCCAGCATTTT
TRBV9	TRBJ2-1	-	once	CASSVRAGEKQFF	TGTGCCAGCAGCGTCCGGGCAGGGGAAAAGCAGTTCTTC
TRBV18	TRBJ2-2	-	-	CASSPLVFGELFF	TGTGCCAGCTCACCACTGGTTTTCGGGGAGCTGTTTTTT
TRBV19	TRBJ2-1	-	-	CASSGMGTYNEQFF	TGTGCCAGTAGCGGCATGGGGACCTACAATGAGCAGTTCTTC
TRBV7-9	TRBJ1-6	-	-	CASSRAGYNSPLHF	TGTGCCAGCAGCCGAGCAGGGTATAATTCACCCCTCCACTTT
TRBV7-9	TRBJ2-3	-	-	CASSSGGSGTDTQYF	TGTGCCAGCAGCTCCGGGGGCAGTGGAACAGATACGCAGTATTTT
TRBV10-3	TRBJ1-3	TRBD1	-	CAISEGQGAGGNTIYF	TGTGCCATCAGTGAGGGGCAGGGGGCTGGTGGAAACACCATATATTTT
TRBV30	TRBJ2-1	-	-	CAWSVGTHYDEQFF	TGTGCCTGGAGTGTTGGGACGCACTACGATGAGCAGTTCTTC
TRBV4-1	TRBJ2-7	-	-	CASSQAQGGGEQYF	TGCGCCAGCAGCCAAGCCCAGGGAGGAGGCGAGCAGTACTTC
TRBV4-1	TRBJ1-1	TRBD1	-	CASSLRWGQIDTNTEAFF	TGCGCCAGCAGCCTCCGATGGGGACAGATAGATACGAACACTGAAGCTTTCTTT
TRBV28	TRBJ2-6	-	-	CASSYGKFSGANVLTF	TGTGCCAGCAGTTATGGCAAATTCTCTGGGGCCAACGTCCTGACTTTC
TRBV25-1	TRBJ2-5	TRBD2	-	CASSLGAGTSRRQETQYF	TGTGCCAGCAGCTTAGGTGCCGGGACTAGCAGAAGACAAGAGACCCAGTACTTC
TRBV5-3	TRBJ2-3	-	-	CARSLVQAGDTQYF	TGTGCCAGAAGCTTGGTACAGGCGGGAGATACGCAGTATTTT
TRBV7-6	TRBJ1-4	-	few	CASSPWDGTNEKLFF	TGTGCCAGCAGCCCCTGGGACGGGACTAATGAAAAACTGTTTTTT
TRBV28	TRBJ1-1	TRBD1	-	CASREQGRVTEAFF	TGTGCCAGCAGGGAACAGGGGAGGGTCACTGAAGCTTTCTTT
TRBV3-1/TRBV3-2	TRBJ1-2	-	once	CASSQRTGYGYTF	TGTGCCAGCAGCCAAAGAACGGGCTATGGCTACACCTTC
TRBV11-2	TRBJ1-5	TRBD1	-	CASSSGQGDQPQHF	TGTGCCAGCAGCTCTGGACAGGGTGATCAGCCCCAGCATTTT
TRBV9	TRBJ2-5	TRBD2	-	CASSKRLAAEETQYF	TGTGCCAGCAGCAAGCGACTAGCCGCAGAAGAGACCCAGTACTTC
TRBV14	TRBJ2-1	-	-	CASSQSGLAHLGNEQFF	TGTGCCAGCAGCCAATCGGGCTTAGCGCACCTGGGGAATGAGCAGTTCTTC
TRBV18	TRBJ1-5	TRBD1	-	CASSPLQGVDQPQHF	TGTGCCAGCTCACCTTTACAGGGGGTGGATCAGCCCCAGCATTTT
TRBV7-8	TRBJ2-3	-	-	CASSLGPTDTQYF	TGTGCCAGCAGCTTAGGACCCACAGATACGCAGTATTTT
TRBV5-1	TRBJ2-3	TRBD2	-	CASSLPSGSADTQYF	TGCGCCAGCAGCTTGCCTAGCGGGAGTGCAGATACGCAGTATTTT
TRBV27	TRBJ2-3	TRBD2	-	CASSPLSGGLTDTQYF	TGTGCCAGCAGTCCGCTGAGCGGGGGACTCACAGATACGCAGTATTTT
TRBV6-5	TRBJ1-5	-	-	CASKPTGLSNQPQHF	TGTGCCAGCAAACCTACAGGGCTTAGCAATCAGCCCCAGCATTTT
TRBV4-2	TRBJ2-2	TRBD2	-	CASSRNSGRTANTGELFF	TGTGCCAGCAGCCGGAATAGCGGGAGGACCGCGAACACCGGGGAGCTGTTTTTT
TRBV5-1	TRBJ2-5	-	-	CASSLVGSETQYF	TGCGCCAGCAGCTTGGTTGGGTCCGAGACCCAGTACTTC